These 5 T cell receptor beta chains share one sample of origin, sequenced in a study of shared T cell receptors in the human thymus. Sequencing used immunoSEQ multiplex PCR; TCRdb keeps in-frame clones, though not all of them. The table has roughly 710,000 clones, 70% to 90% seen once. This sample also appeared in a second study, on human thymus T cells.

Sequenced input: thymocytes. The receptors originated from a girl under two years old with a congenital heart defect.

The chain carries TRBV2 and TRBJ2-7, with TRBD2 matching 7 bases. Germline loops: CDR1 SNHLY, CDR2 FYNNEI. The CDR3 length is 15 residues. V shed 3 bases and J 2 bases; nucleotides not matched to a gene: 7. The CDR3, as DNA: TGTGCCAGCAGTGACCTCCGGGGGGTCCCCTACGAGCAGTACTTC. Its translation is CASSDLRGVPYEQYF. Combining the CDR3 with reference TRBV2 and TRBJ2-7 gives the whole variable domain EPEVTQTPSHQVTQMGQEVILRCVPISNHLYFYWYRQILGQKVEFLVSFYNNEISEKSEIFDDQFSVERPDGSNFTLKIRSTKLEDSAMYFCASSDLRGVPYEQYFGPGTRLTVT.

The chain has TRBV4-3 and TRBJ1-1; D might be TRBD1 (5 bases). V was trimmed by 1 base and J by 4 bases, leaving 13 bases between them. Germline values: CDR1 LGHNA, CDR2 YSLEER. The CDR3 consists of 15 residues. CDR3 DNA: TGCGCCAGCAGCCAAGGAGCTGGGACTGGCACTGAAGCTTTCTTT. Translating it yields CASSQGAGTGTEAFF.

V is TRBV6-1 and J is TRBJ2-7; perhaps TRBD1 as D (6 bases). The CDR3 runs to 13 residues. Germline V CDR1 and CDR2: MNHNS, SASEGT. V was shortened by 8 bases and J by 2 bases, with 13 bases between the two germline ends. This chain's CDR3 is CASFVNRAYEQYF. The CDR3 coding sequence is TGTGCCAGCTTTGTTAACAGGGCCTACGAGCAGTACTTC.

The genes are TRBV7-9 and TRBJ1-1, with D perhaps TRBD1 (5 bases). Trimming took 5 bases from V and 0 from J, leaving 16 bases between them. The CDR3 covers 16 residues. The germline V gene has CDR1 SEHNR and CDR2 FQNEAQ (reference sequence). The CDR3 DNA reads as TGTGCCAGCAGCCAGAAGACAGACACCTTGAACACTGAAGCTTTCTTT. The encoded protein is CASSQKTDTLNTEAFF.

Remarks on this clone: Other nucleotide sequences from this sample produce the same CDR3. The chain combines TRBV5-1 with TRBJ1-6, with D perhaps matching TRBD1 (5 bases). Per germline, CDR1 SGHRS and CDR2 YFSETQ. The CDR3 covers 18 residues. V was shortened by 0 bases and J by 0 bases, with 13 bases between the two germline ends. The CDR3 spells CASSLDGADSSYNSPLHF. CDR3 DNA: TGCGCCAGCAGCTTGGATGGGGCCGACAGCTCCTATAATTCACCCCTCCACTTT. The complete variable domain, with remaining parts taken from reference TRBV5-1 and TRBJ1-6, reads KAGVTQTPRYLIKTRGQQVTLSCSPISGHRSVSWYQQTPGQGLQFLFEYFSETQRNKGNFPGRFSGRQFSNSRSEMNVSTLELGDSALYLCASSLDGADSSYNSPLHFGNGTRLTVT.